The rows below give T cell receptor beta chains drawn from one sample of a study of Ad26.COV2.S vaccination and SARS-CoV-2 variants. The protocol was immunoSEQ multiplex PCR, while the TCRdb copy is restricted to in-frame clones and leaves out a portion. Of just over 350,000 clones listed, about 90% were seen once; the top ten hold about 3.8%. Material: peripheral blood, obtained after recovery from COVID-19. These receptors all stem from a human donor who had recovered from COVID-19. CDR3s include the opening cysteine and the closing phenylalanine or tryptophan. The D gene is left open where the match is weak. Rows may omit the clone size; those that give it use once, few, many or a size class.

v_gene	j_gene	abundance	d_gene	len	CDR3nt	CDR3aa
TRBV2	TRBJ1-1	few	.	11	TGTGCCAGCTGGGGAACAGAAGTGGCTTTCTTT	CASWGTEVAFF
TRBV9	TRBJ2-7	once	.	14	TGTGCCAGCAGCGTAGGGGAGAGCTCCTACGAGCAGTACTTC	CASSVGESSYEQYF
TRBV19	TRBJ2-3	.	.	14	TGTGCCAGTAGCCCGGCCCTACTAACAGATACGCAGTATTTT	CASSPALLTDTQYF
TRBV29-1	TRBJ2-3	.	TRBD1	14	TGCAGTGATTTAGGGACAGCCAGCACAGATACGCAGTATTTT	CSDLGTASTDTQYF
TRBV3-1/TRBV3-2	TRBJ1-4	.	.	16	TGTGCCAGCAGCCAAGATGCGGGGGCCACTAATGAAAAACTGTTTTTT	CASSQDAGATNEKLFF
TRBV5-1	TRBJ1-1	.	TRBD1	16	TGCGCCAGCAGCTCGGGACAGGGAGTTATGAACACTGAAGCTTTCTTT	CASSSGQGVMNTEAFF
TRBV10-3	TRBJ2-1	once	TRBD1	14	TGTGCCATCAGTCTCGGACAGGGAAGCAATGAGCAGTTCTTC	CAISLGQGSNEQFF
TRBV12-5	TRBJ1-2	few	.	13	TGTGCTAGTGGTTTGGGGTTACACTATGGCTACACCTTC	CASGLGLHYGYTF
TRBV6-5	TRBJ1-5	.	.	13	TGTGCCAGTTCCGACCGCTCCAATCAGCCCCAGCATTTT	CASSDRSNQPQHF
TRBV29-1	TRBJ1-6	.	TRBD1	14	TGCAGCGTTCGAACCGGGACAGGGCATTCACCCCTCCACTTT	CSVRTGTGHSPLHF
TRBV7-8	TRBJ1-2	.	TRBD1	15	TGTGCCAGCAGCTCGCGGACAGGGTCATCGAAGTGGGTCACCTTC	CASSSRTGSSKWVTF
TRBV2	TRBJ1-2	few	.	14	TGTGCCAGCAGTGGAGGGCACAGAGACTATGGCTACACCTTC	CASSGGHRDYGYTF
TRBV19	TRBJ1-3	.	.	16	TGTGCCAGCTCTTGGGCGGGATTTCCCTCTGGAAACACCATATATTTT	CASSWAGFPSGNTIYF
TRBV24-1	TRBJ2-2	once	TRBD1	15	TGTGCCACCAGTGAAGCGACAGGGTCCTCCGGGGAGCTGTTTTTT	CATSEATGSSGELFF
TRBV6-6	TRBJ1-2	.	.	13	TGTGCCAGCAGCCTCCAAGGGGGTGGAGGCTACACCTTC	CASSLQGGGGYTF
TRBV9	TRBJ1-3	.	.	15	TGTGCCAGCAGCCGGATAGGCCTAGCTGGAAACACCATATATTTT	CASSRIGLAGNTIYF
TRBV7-9	TRBJ1-4	.	.	15	TGTGCCAGCAGACCCCCGGCCGCAACTAATGAAAAACTGTTTTTT	CASRPPAATNEKLFF
TRBV2	TRBJ2-7	.	.	11	TGTGCCAGCAGCCGCCGCTACGAGCAGTACTTC	CASSRRYEQYF
TRBV11-2	TRBJ2-7	.	TRBD2	15	TGTGCCAGCAGCCCGAGTAGCGGGCGACCCTACGAGCAGTACTTC	CASSPSSGRPYEQYF
TRBV27	TRBJ1-2	.	.	15	TGTGCCAGCAGTTCCCCCCTCAAAGGGAGGTATGGCTACACCTTC	CASSSPLKGRYGYTF
TRBV12-3/TRBV12-4	TRBJ2-2	once	.	13	TGTGCCAGCAGTTTACAGGGGGGCGGGGAGCTGTTTTTT	CASSLQGGGELFF
TRBV18	TRBJ1-1	.	TRBD1	14	TGTGCCAGCTCACCGAGGGGGCGTGACACTGAAGCTTTCTTT	CASSPRGRDTEAFF
TRBV7-9	TRBJ1-4	.	TRBD1	16	TGTGCCAGCAGCTCTCTCCCGGGACAGGGTAGTGAAAAACTGTTTTTT	CASSSLPGQGSEKLFF
TRBV9	TRBJ1-1	.	.	15	TGTGCCAGCAGCGTAGGGGGCGAAGTGAACACTGAAGCTTTCTTT	CASSVGGEVNTEAFF
TRBV7-9	TRBJ1-5	once	.	15	TGTGCCAGCAGCTCGACGGGGGCCAGCAATCAGCCCCAGCATTTT	CASSSTGASNQPQHF
TRBV7-6	TRBJ2-7	.	.	16	TGTGCCAGCAGCCCAGGCGTAGTGAGTAGCTCCTACGAGCAGTACTTC	CASSPGVVSSSYEQYF
TRBV21-1	TRBJ1-4	.	.	17	TGTGCCAGCAGCAAAGACGGAGGTCCGGCAACTAATGAAAAACTGTTTTTT	CASSKDGGPATNEKLFF
TRBV20-1	TRBJ2-5	.	.	11	TGCAGTGCTATGGCCCCAGGGGCCCAGTACTTC	CSAMAPGAQYF
TRBV7-9	TRBJ1-2	.	.	15	TGTGCCAGCAGCTTAGCGGCGCAGGAACAGGATGGCTACACCTTC	CASSLAAQEQDGYTF
TRBV27	TRBJ2-7	once	.	12	TGTGCCAGCTCCTATTCAGGACGGGAGCAGTACTTC	CASSYSGREQYF
TRBV5-8	TRBJ2-5	.	.	15	TGTGCCAGCAGCTTGGATACTGGAACTGGGGAGACCCAGTACTTC	CASSLDTGTGETQYF
TRBV7-9	TRBJ2-2	.	.	14	TGTGCCAGCAGCCCAGGAGGGGCGGCCGGGGAGCTGTTTTTT	CASSPGGAAGELFF
TRBV5-1	TRBJ1-3	.	TRBD1	16	TGCGCCAGCAGCTTGTCGGGACAGGGTCCAGGGAACACCATATATTTT	CASSLSGQGPGNTIYF
TRBV11-2	TRBJ2-3	.	TRBD2	16	TGTGCCAGCAGCCCGCACCCGGGGGGGGAGCCAGATACGCAGTATTTT	CASSPHPGGEPDTQYF
TRBV5-6	TRBJ2-7	.	.	11	TGTGCCAGCAGCTGGAGTTACGAGCAGTACTTC	CASSWSYEQYF